This entry describes one T cell receptor beta chain. This sample stems from a study of blood T cell repertoires in COVID-19. Turning to the study itself: Samples came from the United States, Italy and Spain, spanning acute and convalescent COVID-19. PBMCs, B-cell-depleted T cells, or T cells were the source of the cDNA or gDNA that made up the material.

V lost 1 base to trimming and J lost 3 bases; unmatched junction nucleotides: 9. Germline-derived CDR1 and CDR2 are SGHTA and FQGNSA. The CDR3 extends over 17 amino acids. Study members were between about 18 and 95 years old and lived in some 26 US regions. Original methodology: Reference gene primer amplification gave estimated nucleated cell counts. Using immunoSEQ multiplex PCR, the repertoire was profiled, and TCRdb retains in-frame clones only, with some absent. V, J and clone size are taken as reported in that table, and D and trimming were inferred from the DNA itself. The sample holds 150,000 to 200,000 clones; about nine tenths are singletons and the top ten take more than 0.75%.

This TCR came from a woman aged 18-29 years who had recovered from COVID-19. The genes are TRBV7-2 and TRBJ1-2, with 9 nucleotides matching TRBD1. The sequenced material came from PBMCs or T cells enriched from blood (not recorded which). The CDR3 loop is CASSLVTGTGTHYGYTF. DNA for the CDR3: TGTGCCAGCAGCTTAGTGACCGGGACAGGGACTCACTATGGCTACACCTTC.